This entry lists 10 T cell receptor beta chains sequenced from one sample in a study of response to subunit inactivated influenza vaccine. TCRdb redid the calling of the RT-PCR reads with MiXCR, one entry per CDR3 protein. There are approximately 700,000 distinct CDR3 sequences in the sample; over 11% occur only once, and around 7.3% lies in the top ten. The material sequenced was PBMCs from blood, taken less than 15 days before vaccination. The source of these receptors is a man aged 50 to 59 who received an inactivated influenza vaccine.

This clonotype was counted between two and nine times. This chain links TRBV12-3 or TRBV12-4 with TRBJ2-5; tentative D call: TRBD1 (6 bases). The CDR3 covers 13 residues. The V end lost 3 bases, the J end lost 7 bases, and 12 bases lay between the germline ends. The CDR3 sequence: CASSFDRMGTQYF. CDR3 in DNA: TGTGCCAGCAGTTTCGACAGGATGGGGACCCAGTACTTC.

The table lists this clonotype with a few counts. J is TRBJ2-7 and V is TRBV13, with TRBD1 matching 7 bases. CDR3 length: 15 residues. Trimming removed 4 bases from V and 3 bases from J; junction bases left unmatched: 9. Germline values: CDR1 PRHDT, CDR2 FYEKMQ (reference sequence). CDR3 residues: CASSSQQGLNYEQYF. CDR3 coding DNA: TGTGCCAGCAGCTCGCAACAGGGGCTGAACTACGAGCAGTACTTC.

The rearrangement uses TRBV2 and TRBJ1-1; possible D gene TRBD1, 6 bases. V lost 11 bases and J 0 bases, leaving 19 bases between the germline ends. Germline CDR1 and CDR2: SNHLY and FYNNEI. This CDR3 region has 15 residues. The CDR3 loop reads CAPHGSGVVNTEAFF. The CDR3 DNA sequence: TGTGCCCCCCACGGGTCAGGGGTGGTGAACACTGAAGCTTTCTTT.

The CDR3 DNA reads as TGTGCCAGCAGCGTAGCTACAAGTACCGGGGAGCTGTTTTTT. The encoded protein is CASSVATSTGELFF. The rearrangement uses TRBV9 and TRBJ2-2, with no clear D. The CDR3 length is 14 residues. Per the germline V gene, CDR1 is SGDLS and CDR2 is YYNGEE. V was trimmed by 0 bases and J by 5 bases, leaving 8 bases between them.

A few counts support this clonotype. The V gene is TRBV25-1, the J gene TRBJ2-2, with D possibly matching TRBD2 (6 bases). CDR3 length: 14 amino acids. The V gene's germline CDR1 is MGHDK and CDR2 SYGVNS. With 6 bases removed from V and 8 bases from J, the gap between germline ends came to 16 bases. CDR3 region: CASRGMSGVGELFF. The CDR3 region has the DNA TGTGCCAGCAGGGGTATGTCGGGAGTTGGGGAGCTGTTTTTT.

The J gene is TRBJ2-3, the V gene TRBV28; 9 positions match TRBD2. Losses at the gene ends were 3 bases for V and 4 bases for J; bases not matched to a gene: 11. Germline V gene data show CDR1 as MDHEN and CDR2 as SYDVKM. The CDR3 covers 17 residues. This CDR3 is CASSLGPAGGLPDTQYF. CDR3 DNA: TGTGCCAGCAGTTTGGGACCAGCGGGGGGTCTCCCAGATACGCAGTATTTT.

This chain connects TRBV6-2 or TRBV6-3 to TRBJ2-1, with 8 bases aligning to TRBD2. The germline CDR1 and CDR2 sequences are MNHEY and SVGEGT. The V and J ends lost 0 bases and 12 bases, in that order; junction bases with no gene match: 1. The CDR3 totals 12 residues. The CDR3 loop is CASSYSLAGQFF. The CDR3 nucleotides are TGTGCCAGCAGTTACTCGCTAGCGGGGCAGTTCTTC.

The rearrangement joins TRBV20-1 to TRBJ1-1; weak D call: TRBD1 (6 bases). Germline CDR1 DFQATT, CDR2 SNEGSKA (reference sequence). The CDR3 extends over 14 amino acids. Trimming stripped 2 bases from V and 4 bases from J, with 14 bases between. CDR3 bases: TGCAGTGCTAGACTCAGGGGTTGGGGCACTGAAGCTTTCTTT. It is translated as CSARLRGWGTEAFF.

The chain uses TRBV4-2 and TRBJ1-3; D call uncertain. CDR1 LGHNA and CDR2 YNFKEQ come from the germline V gene. The CDR3 loop spans 11 amino acids. With 10 bases removed from V and 4 bases from J, the gap between germline ends came to 8 bases. The CDR3 is CATNGGNTIYF. The DNA for the CDR3 is TGTGCCACGAACGGGGGAAACACCATATATTTT.

The chain combines TRBV18 with TRBJ1-5; D gene ambiguous. Germline V gives CDR1 KGHSH, CDR2 LQKENI. CDR3 length: 15 amino acids. V was clipped by 6 bases and J by 9 bases, with 21 bases between them. CDR3 residues: CASSQSGPEALPQHF. The CDR3 DNA reads TGTGCCAGCTCCCAATCCGGGCCCGAAGCTCTGCCCCAGCATTTT.